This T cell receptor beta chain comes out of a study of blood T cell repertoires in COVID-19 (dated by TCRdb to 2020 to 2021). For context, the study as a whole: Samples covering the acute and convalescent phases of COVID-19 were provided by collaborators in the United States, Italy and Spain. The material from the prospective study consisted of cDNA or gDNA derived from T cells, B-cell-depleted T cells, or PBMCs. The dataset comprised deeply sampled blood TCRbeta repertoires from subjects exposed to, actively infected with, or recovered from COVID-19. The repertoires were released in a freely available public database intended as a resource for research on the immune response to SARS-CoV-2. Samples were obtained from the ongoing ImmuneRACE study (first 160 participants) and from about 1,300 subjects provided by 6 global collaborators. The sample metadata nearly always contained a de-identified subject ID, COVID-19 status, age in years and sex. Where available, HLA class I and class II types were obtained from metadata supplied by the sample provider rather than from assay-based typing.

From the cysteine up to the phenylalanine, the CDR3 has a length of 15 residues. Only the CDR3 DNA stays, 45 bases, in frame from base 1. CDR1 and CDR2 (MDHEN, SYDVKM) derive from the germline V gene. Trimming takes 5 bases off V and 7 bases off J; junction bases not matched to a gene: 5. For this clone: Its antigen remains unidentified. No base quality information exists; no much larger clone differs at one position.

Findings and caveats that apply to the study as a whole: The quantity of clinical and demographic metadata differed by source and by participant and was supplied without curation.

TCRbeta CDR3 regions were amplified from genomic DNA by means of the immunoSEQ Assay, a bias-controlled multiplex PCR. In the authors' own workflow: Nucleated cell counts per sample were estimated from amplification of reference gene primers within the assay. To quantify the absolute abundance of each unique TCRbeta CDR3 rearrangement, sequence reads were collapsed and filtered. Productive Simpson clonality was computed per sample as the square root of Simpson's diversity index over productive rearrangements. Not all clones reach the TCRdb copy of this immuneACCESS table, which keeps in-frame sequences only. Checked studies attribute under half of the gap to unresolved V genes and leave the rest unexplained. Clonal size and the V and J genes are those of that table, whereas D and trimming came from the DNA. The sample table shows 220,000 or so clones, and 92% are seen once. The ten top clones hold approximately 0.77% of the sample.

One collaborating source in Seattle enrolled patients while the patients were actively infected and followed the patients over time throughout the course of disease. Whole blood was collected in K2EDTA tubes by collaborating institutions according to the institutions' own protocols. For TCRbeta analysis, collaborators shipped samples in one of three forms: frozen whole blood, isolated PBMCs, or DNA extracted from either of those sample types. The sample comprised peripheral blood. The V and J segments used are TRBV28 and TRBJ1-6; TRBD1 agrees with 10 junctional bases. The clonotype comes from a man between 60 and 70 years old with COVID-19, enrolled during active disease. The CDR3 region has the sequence CASSIMDRGNSPLHF. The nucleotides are TGTGCCAGCAGTATAATGGACAGGGGGAATTCACCCCTCCACTTT.